Listed below are T cell receptor beta chains from one sample, sequenced in a study of blood T cell repertoires in COVID-19. The protocol was immunoSEQ multiplex PCR, while the TCRdb copy is restricted to in-frame clones and leaves out a portion. The sample has roughly 100,000 clones; about four fifths are singletons. Source material: peripheral blood. The receptors were gathered from a woman aged 80 or older with active or convalescent COVID-19. The CDR3 runs from the conserved cysteine through the conserved F or W. A D gene is named only where the DNA matches it firmly. Where a row states a size, it is once, few, many or the class of an expanded clone; other rows omit it.

J: TRBJ1-2
size: -
V: TRBV9
D: TRBD1
CDR3: CASSETGDYGYTF
DNA: TGTGCCAGCAGCGAGACAGGGGACTATGGCTACACCTTC

J: TRBJ2-7
size: -
V: TRBV6-5
D: TRBD1
CDR3: CASSPGTGGEQYF
DNA: TGTGCCAGCAGTCCCGGGACAGGGGGTGAGCAGTACTTC

J: TRBJ1-2
size: few
V: TRBV10-3
D: -
CDR3: CAISAGKEGYGYTF
DNA: TGTGCCATCAGTGCCGGGAAGGAGGGCTACGGCTACACCTTC

J: TRBJ2-7
size: -
V: TRBV6-5
D: -
CDR3: CASMSERSSYEQYF
DNA: TGTGCCAGCATGTCAGAGCGAAGCTCCTACGAGCAGTACTTC

J: TRBJ1-3
size: few
V: TRBV6-1
D: -
CDR3: CASSDVTASGNTIYF
DNA: TGTGCCAGCAGTGACGTGACTGCCTCTGGAAACACCATATATTTT

J: TRBJ2-2
size: -
V: TRBV28
D: -
CDR3: CASSRQRVTGELFF
DNA: TGTGCCAGCAGCCGCCAGCGGGTAACCGGGGAGCTGTTTTTT

J: TRBJ2-1
size: -
V: TRBV5-1
D: -
CDR3: CASSRGLPNEQFF
DNA: TGCGCCAGCAGCCGAGGACTACCAAATGAGCAGTTCTTC

J: TRBJ2-1
size: few
V: TRBV5-1
D: TRBD2
CDR3: CASSPRGGNSYNEQFF
DNA: TGTGCCAGCAGCCCCCGCGGGGGTAACTCCTACAATGAGCAGTTCTTC

J: TRBJ2-1
size: -
V: TRBV20-1
D: TRBD2
CDR3: CSASTAGGRNEQFF
DNA: TGCAGTGCTAGTACTGCGGGAGGGCGGAATGAGCAGTTCTTC

J: TRBJ2-5
size: -
V: TRBV9
D: TRBD2
CDR3: CASSGTSGRAGETQYF
DNA: TGTGCCAGCAGCGGTACTAGCGGGAGGGCGGGGGAGACCCAGTACTTC

J: TRBJ2-3
size: -
V: TRBV27
D: TRBD2
CDR3: CASSSASGSADTQYF
DNA: TGTGCCAGCAGTTCGGCTAGCGGGAGCGCAGATACGCAGTATTTT

J: TRBJ1-2
size: -
V: TRBV5-1
D: -
CDR3: CASSLDIGGYTF
DNA: TGCGCCAGCAGCTTGGATATCGGGGGCTACACCTTC

J: TRBJ1-1
size: -
V: TRBV12-2
D: -
CDR3: CASRPTGNTEAFF
DNA: TGTGCAAGTCGCCCCACAGGGAACACTGAAGCTTTCTTT

J: TRBJ1-1
size: -
V: TRBV5-1
D: -
CDR3: CASSFATGAMNTEAFF
DNA: TGTGCCAGCAGCTTCGCAACAGGAGCCATGAACACTGAAGCTTTCTTT

J: TRBJ2-5
size: few
V: TRBV13
D: TRBD2
CDR3: CASSTTSGQETQYF
DNA: TGTGCCAGCAGCACGACTAGCGGACAAGAGACCCAGTACTTC

J: TRBJ1-2
size: -
V: TRBV12-3/TRBV12-4
D: -
CDR3: CASRKEGKGYTF
DNA: TGTGCCAGCAGGAAGGAGGGTAAAGGCTACACCTTC

J: TRBJ2-3
size: -
V: TRBV9
D: TRBD2
CDR3: CASSRTSGRGADTQYF
DNA: TGTGCCAGCAGTCGGACTAGCGGGAGGGGTGCAGATACGCAGTATTTT

J: TRBJ2-1
size: -
V: TRBV4-1
D: TRBD2
CDR3: CASSQSGTRHNEQFF
DNA: TGCGCCAGCAGCCAATCCGGGACTAGACACAATGAGCAGTTCTTC

J: TRBJ2-1
size: -
V: TRBV10-1
D: TRBD1
CDR3: CASSEPRDRGRPLSYNEQFF
DNA: TGCGCCAGCAGTGAGCCTAGGGACAGGGGCAGACCACTCTCCTACAATGAGCAGTTCTTC

J: TRBJ2-5
size: -
V: TRBV5-1
D: TRBD2
CDR3: CASASEGATGGYF
DNA: TGTGCCAGCGCTTCGGAAGGAGCGACGGGAGGGTACTTC

J: TRBJ2-2
size: once
V: TRBV9
D: TRBD1
CDR3: CASSREPWTGDTGELFF
DNA: TGTGCCAGCAGCCGAGAACCGTGGACAGGGGACACCGGGGAGCTGTTTTTT

J: TRBJ2-7
size: -
V: TRBV9
D: TRBD1
CDR3: CASSVGIGTGAPSEQYF
DNA: TGTGCCAGCAGCGTCGGGATTGGGACAGGGGCCCCGAGTGAGCAGTACTTC

J: TRBJ2-2
size: -
V: TRBV5-4
D: TRBD2
CDR3: CASSTGGLANTGELFF
DNA: TGTGCCAGCAGCACAGGCGGACTAGCCAACACCGGGGAGCTGTTTTTT

J: TRBJ2-1
size: -
V: TRBV4-3
D: -
CDR3: CASSQWVGANNEQFF
DNA: TGCGCCAGCAGCCAGTGGGTGGGGGCCAACAATGAGCAGTTCTTC

J: TRBJ2-5
size: -
V: TRBV7-6
D: TRBD2
CDR3: CASSLNLAGGETQYF
DNA: TGTGCCAGCAGCCTCAACCTAGCGGGGGGAGAGACCCAGTACTTC

J: TRBJ2-3
size: -
V: TRBV25-1
D: -
CDR3: CASSESGHRTDTQYF
DNA: TGTGCCAGCAGTGAATCGGGACACCGCACAGATACGCAGTATTTT

J: TRBJ1-2
size: -
V: TRBV4-1
D: -
CDR3: CASSQDFQGAQLDYGYTF
DNA: TGCGCCAGCAGCCAAGATTTTCAAGGGGCCCAACTCGACTATGGCTACACCTTC

J: TRBJ2-1
size: -
V: TRBV7-3
D: -
CDR3: CASSPNPVYNEQFF
DNA: TGTGCCAGCAGCCCCAACCCGGTATACAATGAGCAGTTCTTC

J: TRBJ2-1
size: -
V: TRBV18
D: TRBD2
CDR3: CASSPIAGGTSDEQFF
DNA: TGTGCCAGCTCACCTATAGCGGGAGGTACATCAGATGAGCAGTTCTTC

J: TRBJ1-1
size: few
V: TRBV18
D: TRBD1
CDR3: CASSLYTGEVTEAFF
DNA: TGTGCCAGCTCCTTATACACAGGGGAGGTTACTGAAGCTTTCTTT

J: TRBJ1-5
size: -
V: TRBV6-5
D: TRBD1
CDR3: CASRGTGGDHGPQHF
DNA: TGTGCCAGCAGGGGGACAGGGGGCGACCATGGGCCCCAGCATTTT

J: TRBJ2-7
size: -
V: TRBV6-5
D: TRBD1
CDR3: CASNLSGQGAYEQYF
DNA: TGTGCCAGCAACCTGAGTGGACAGGGAGCCTACGAGCAGTACTTC

J: TRBJ2-7
size: -
V: TRBV5-5
D: TRBD2
CDR3: CASSESLAGGSYEQYF
DNA: TGTGCCAGCAGCGAATCCTTAGCGGGAGGCTCCTACGAGCAGTACTTC

J: TRBJ2-1
size: once
V: TRBV18
D: -
CDR3: CASSPRTDNEQFF
DNA: TGTGCCAGCTCACCAAGGACAGACAATGAGCAGTTCTTC

J: TRBJ2-3
size: -
V: TRBV10-3
D: -
CDR3: CAISEKRLDTQYF
DNA: TGTGCCATCAGTGAGAAGCGTCTGGATACGCAGTATTTT

J: TRBJ2-5
size: -
V: TRBV11-2
D: TRBD1
CDR3: CASSPRGQGYQETQYF
DNA: TGTGCCAGCAGCCCGAGGGGACAGGGCTACCAAGAGACCCAGTACTTC

J: TRBJ1-2
size: -
V: TRBV5-8
D: -
CDR3: CASSPRFRSGYTF
DNA: TGTGCCAGCAGCCCCCGTTTTAGAAGTGGCTACACCTTC

J: TRBJ1-1
size: -
V: TRBV7-8
D: TRBD1
CDR3: CASSLELQGAGGKAFF
DNA: TGTGCCAGCAGCTTAGAGTTACAGGGGGCCGGTGGTAAGGCTTTCTTT

J: TRBJ2-1
size: -
V: TRBV19
D: TRBD2
CDR3: CASSITSTSGYSTYNEQFF
DNA: TGTGCCAGTAGTATTACCTCGACTAGCGGGTATTCCACATACAATGAGCAGTTCTTC

J: TRBJ2-6
size: -
V: TRBV10-3
D: TRBD2
CDR3: CAISVTWTSGTAGANVLTF
DNA: TGTGCCATCAGCGTCACCTGGACTAGCGGGACGGCTGGGGCCAACGTCCTGACTTTC

J: TRBJ1-2
size: -
V: TRBV6-5
D: -
CDR3: CASWSGRGYTF
DNA: TGTGCCAGCTGGTCAGGGCGCGGCTACACCTTC

J: TRBJ1-1
size: -
V: TRBV5-1
D: -
CDR3: CASSALGATEAFF
DNA: TGTGCCAGCAGCGCGTTGGGGGCCACTGAAGCTTTCTTT

J: TRBJ1-5
size: few
V: TRBV19
D: TRBD1
CDR3: CASRDRASYSNQPQHF
DNA: TGTGCCAGTCGGGACAGGGCTAGCTATAGCAATCAGCCCCAGCATTTT

J: TRBJ2-6
size: -
V: TRBV28
D: -
CDR3: CASSLQGTGANVLTF
DNA: TGTGCCAGCAGTCTACAGGGCACTGGGGCCAACGTCCTGACTTTC

J: TRBJ2-1
size: -
V: TRBV7-8
D: TRBD2
CDR3: CASSSVALSGRAYEQFF
DNA: TGTGCCAGCAGCTCGGTTGCCCTAAGCGGGAGGGCCTATGAGCAGTTCTTC

J: TRBJ2-7
size: -
V: TRBV6-6
D: TRBD2
CDR3: CASTREDYEQYF
DNA: TGTGCCAGCACACGGGAGGACTACGAGCAGTACTTC

J: TRBJ1-2
size: -
V: TRBV5-1
D: -
CDR3: CASSLAGNYGYTF
DNA: TGCGCCAGCAGCTTGGCAGGGAACTATGGCTACACCTTC

J: TRBJ1-1
size: -
V: TRBV5-5
D: TRBD1
CDR3: CASSLAAGGTSGTEAFF
DNA: TGTGCCAGCAGCTTGGCCGCAGGGGGGACAAGTGGAACTGAAGCTTTCTTT

J: TRBJ1-5
size: -
V: TRBV27
D: TRBD1
CDR3: CASSRTGLDQPQHF
DNA: TGTGCCAGCAGTAGGACAGGGTTAGATCAGCCCCAGCATTTT

J: TRBJ2-7
size: -
V: TRBV10-2
D: -
CDR3: CASSDPARASYEQYF
DNA: TGCGCCAGCAGTGATCCCGCCAGGGCCTCCTACGAGCAGTACTTC

J: TRBJ2-7
size: -
V: TRBV7-3
D: TRBD1
CDR3: CASSLGGQGGYEQYF
DNA: TGTGCCAGCAGCTTAGGCGGACAGGGTGGCTACGAGCAGTACTTC

J: TRBJ2-2
size: -
V: TRBV7-9
D: TRBD2
CDR3: CASSLDGRATGELFF
DNA: TGTGCCAGCAGCTTGGACGGGAGGGCCACCGGGGAGCTGTTTTTT

J: TRBJ1-2
size: -
V: TRBV7-8
D: -
CDR3: CASSFDSFDYGYTF
DNA: TGTGCCAGCAGCTTCGACAGCTTTGACTATGGCTACACCTTC

J: TRBJ1-3
size: once
V: TRBV5-6
D: -
CDR3: CASSLGQLRGLLGNTIYF
DNA: TGTGCCAGCAGCTTGGGACAGCTTAGGGGCCTCCTCGGAAACACCATATATTTT